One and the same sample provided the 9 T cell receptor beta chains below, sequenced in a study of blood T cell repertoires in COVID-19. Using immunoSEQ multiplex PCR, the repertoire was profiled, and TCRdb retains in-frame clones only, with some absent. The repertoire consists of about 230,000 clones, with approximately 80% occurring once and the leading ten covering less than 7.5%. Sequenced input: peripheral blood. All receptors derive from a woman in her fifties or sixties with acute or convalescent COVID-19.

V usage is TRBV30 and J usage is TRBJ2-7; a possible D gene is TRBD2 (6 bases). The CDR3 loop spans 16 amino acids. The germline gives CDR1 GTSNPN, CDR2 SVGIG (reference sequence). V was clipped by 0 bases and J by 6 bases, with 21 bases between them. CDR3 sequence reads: CAWSVLSPGQGGEQYF. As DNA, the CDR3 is TGTGCCTGGAGTGTATTGTCGCCCGGGCAGGGAGGCGAGCAGTACTTC.

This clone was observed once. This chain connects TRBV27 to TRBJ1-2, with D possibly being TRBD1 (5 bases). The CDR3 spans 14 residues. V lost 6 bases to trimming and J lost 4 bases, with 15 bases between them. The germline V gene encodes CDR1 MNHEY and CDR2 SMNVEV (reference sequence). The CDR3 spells CASSQQAFGYGYTF. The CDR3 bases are TGTGCCAGCAGCCAACAGGCTTTCGGCTATGGCTACACCTTC.

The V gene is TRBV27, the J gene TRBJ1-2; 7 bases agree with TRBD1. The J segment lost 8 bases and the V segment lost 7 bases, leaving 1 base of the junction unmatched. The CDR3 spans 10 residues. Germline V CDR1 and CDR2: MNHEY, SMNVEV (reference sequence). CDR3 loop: CASKTGGYTF. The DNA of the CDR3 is TGTGCCAGCAAGACAGGGGGCTACACCTTC.

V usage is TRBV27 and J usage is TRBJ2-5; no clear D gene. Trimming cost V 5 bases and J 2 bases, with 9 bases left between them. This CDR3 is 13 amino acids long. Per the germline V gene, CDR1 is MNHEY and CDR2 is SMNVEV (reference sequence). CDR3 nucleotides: TGTGCCAGCAGTGCTGCCGCGCAAGAGACCCAGTACTTC. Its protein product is CASSAAAQETQYF.

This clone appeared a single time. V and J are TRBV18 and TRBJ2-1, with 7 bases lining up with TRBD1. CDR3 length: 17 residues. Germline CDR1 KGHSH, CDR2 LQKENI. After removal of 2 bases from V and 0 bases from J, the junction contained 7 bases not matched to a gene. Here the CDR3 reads CASSPVGQSRSYNEQFF. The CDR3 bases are TGTGCCAGCTCACCAGTGGGACAGAGCCGCTCCTACAATGAGCAGTTCTTC.

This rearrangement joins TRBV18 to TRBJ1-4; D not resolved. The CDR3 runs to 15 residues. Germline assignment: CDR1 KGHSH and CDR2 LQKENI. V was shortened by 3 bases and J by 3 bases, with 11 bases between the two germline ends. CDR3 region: CASSPKNSPNEKLFF. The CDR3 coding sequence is TGTGCCAGCTCACCGAAAAACTCCCCTAATGAAAAACTGTTTTTT. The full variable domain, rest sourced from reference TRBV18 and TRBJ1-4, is NAGVMQNPRHLVRRRGQEARLRCSPMKGHSHVYWYRQLPEEGLKFMVYLQKENIIDESGMPKERFSAEFPKEGPSILRIQQVVRGDSAAYFCASSPKNSPNEKLFFGSGTQLSVL.

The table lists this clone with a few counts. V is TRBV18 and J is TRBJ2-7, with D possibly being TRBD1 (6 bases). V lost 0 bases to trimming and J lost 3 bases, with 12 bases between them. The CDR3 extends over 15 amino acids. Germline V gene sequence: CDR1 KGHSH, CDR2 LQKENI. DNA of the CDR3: TGTGCCAGCTCACCACCGATTGCACAGGGCTACGAGCAGTACTTC. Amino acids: CASSPPIAQGYEQYF.

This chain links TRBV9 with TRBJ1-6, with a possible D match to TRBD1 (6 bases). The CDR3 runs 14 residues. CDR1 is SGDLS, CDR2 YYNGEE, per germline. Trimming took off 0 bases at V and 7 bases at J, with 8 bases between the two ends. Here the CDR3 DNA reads TGTGCCAGCAGCGTAGGGGACATAAATTCACCCCTCCACTTT. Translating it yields CASSVGDINSPLHF.

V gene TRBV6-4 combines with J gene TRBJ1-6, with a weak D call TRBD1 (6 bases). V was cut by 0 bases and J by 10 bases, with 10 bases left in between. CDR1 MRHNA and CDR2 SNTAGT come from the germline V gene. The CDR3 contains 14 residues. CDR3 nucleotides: TGTGCCAGCAGTGACTCGGCAGGGGAATCACCCCTCCACTTT. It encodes CASSDSAGESPLHF.